The clone carrying this TCR beta chain was counted ten times or more. What it recognizes is unknown. Patients aged 18 to 65 had newly diagnosed hyperthyroidism that had lasted under 2 months. A roughly 10 ml volume of fresh peripheral blood provided the PBMCs. The record originates from a study of T cells in Graves' hyperthyroidism and ophthalmopathy. Study-wide results and caveats: Ophthalmopathy and stable hyperthyroidism were separated by a 13 V-J model. The model forecast ophthalmopathy, anticipating it by a median approximately 6 months before onset.

There were TCR beta CDR3 regions amplified from RNA transcripts. The study used the HTBI primer set for a first-round RT-PCR of the TCR CDR3. A single record per CDR3 protein comes from TCRdb applying MiXCR to the multiplex PCR reads. The sample has approximately 430,000 distinct CDR3 sequences, approximately 15% seen once; the top ten hold over 12%. The CDR3 is 17 residues long. V was shortened by 0 bases and J by 8 bases, with 21 bases between the two germline ends. Germline CDR1 SGHRS, CDR2 YFSETQ. Sequenced input: blood. The source of this sequence is a woman aged 18-29 years with Graves' hyperthyroidism. This chain joins TRBV5-1 and TRBJ2-1; tentatively, D is TRBD2 (7 bases). The CDR3 spells CASSLAEGGRLRDEQFF. As DNA, the CDR3 is TGCGCCAGCAGCTTGGCCGAGGGGGGGAGGCTTCGCGATGAGCAGTTCTTC.